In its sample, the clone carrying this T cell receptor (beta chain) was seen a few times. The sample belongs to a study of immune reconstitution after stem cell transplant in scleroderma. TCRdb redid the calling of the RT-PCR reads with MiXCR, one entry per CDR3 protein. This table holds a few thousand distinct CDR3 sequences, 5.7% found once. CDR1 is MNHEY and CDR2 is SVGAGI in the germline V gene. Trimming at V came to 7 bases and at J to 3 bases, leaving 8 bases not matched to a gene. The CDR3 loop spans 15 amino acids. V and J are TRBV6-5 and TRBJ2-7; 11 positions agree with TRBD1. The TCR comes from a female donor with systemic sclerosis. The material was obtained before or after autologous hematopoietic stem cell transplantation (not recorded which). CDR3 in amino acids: CASTAPGQGVYEQYF. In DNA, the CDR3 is TGTGCCAGCACGGCACCGGGACAGGGGGTCTACGAGCAGTACTTC.